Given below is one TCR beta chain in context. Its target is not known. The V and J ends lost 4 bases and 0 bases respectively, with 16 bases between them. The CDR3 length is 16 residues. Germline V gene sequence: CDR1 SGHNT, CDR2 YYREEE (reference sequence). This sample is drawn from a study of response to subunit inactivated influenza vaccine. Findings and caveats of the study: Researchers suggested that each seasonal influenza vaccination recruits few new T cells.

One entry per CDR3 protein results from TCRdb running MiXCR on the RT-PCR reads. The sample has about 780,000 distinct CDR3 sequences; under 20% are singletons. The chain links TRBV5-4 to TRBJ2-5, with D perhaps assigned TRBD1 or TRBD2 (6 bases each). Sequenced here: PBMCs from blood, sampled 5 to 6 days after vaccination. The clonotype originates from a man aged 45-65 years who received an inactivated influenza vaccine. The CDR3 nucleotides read TGTGCCAGCAGCCCGACGGGGGCAGAATACCAAGAGACCCAGTACTTC. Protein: CASSPTGAEYQETQYF. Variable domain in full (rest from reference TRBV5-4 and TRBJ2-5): ETGVTQSPTHLIKTRGQQVTLRCSSQSGHNTVSWYQQALGQGPQFIFQYYREEENGRGNFPPRFSGLQFPNYSSELNVNALELDDSALYLCASSPTGAEYQETQYFGPGTRLLVL.